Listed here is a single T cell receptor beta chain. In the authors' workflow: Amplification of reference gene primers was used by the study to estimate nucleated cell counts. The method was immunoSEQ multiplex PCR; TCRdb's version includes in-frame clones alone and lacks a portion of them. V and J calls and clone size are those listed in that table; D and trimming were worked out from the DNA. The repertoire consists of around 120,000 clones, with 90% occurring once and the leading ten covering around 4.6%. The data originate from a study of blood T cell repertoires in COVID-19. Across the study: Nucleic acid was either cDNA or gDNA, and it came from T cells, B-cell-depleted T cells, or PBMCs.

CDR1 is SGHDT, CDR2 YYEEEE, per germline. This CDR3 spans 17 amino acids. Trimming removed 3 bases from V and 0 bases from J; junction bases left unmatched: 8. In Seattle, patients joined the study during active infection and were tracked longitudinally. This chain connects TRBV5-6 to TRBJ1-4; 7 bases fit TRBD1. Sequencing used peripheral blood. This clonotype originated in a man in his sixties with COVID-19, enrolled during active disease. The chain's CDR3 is CASSYTGQRATNEKLFF. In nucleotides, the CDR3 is TGTGCCAGCAGCTATACGGGACAGAGAGCAACTAATGAAAAACTGTTTTTT.